The rows below give T cell receptor beta chains drawn from one sample of a study of cytomegalovirus exposure and HLA in healthy donors. This table comes from immunoSEQ multiplex PCR, and its TCRdb copy is limited to in-frame clones, with some not included. The sample consists of more than 90,000 clones, around three quarters of them appearing once. The sample consisted of PBMCs. These receptors originate from a human donor in good health. The CDR3 runs from the conserved cysteine through the conserved F or W. Size is omitted from some rows. Given values are once, few, many or a class for expanded clones.

J	size	V	CDR3
TRBJ2-7	-	TRBV11-2	CASSLVGGLAVPYEQYF
TRBJ2-7	-	TRBV7-9	CSSSPGSYEQYF
TRBJ2-3	-	TRBV5-4	CASSTAQGARSDTQYF
TRBJ2-2	-	TRBV9	CASSGGQSGTGELFF
TRBJ1-6	-	TRBV4-1	CASSHSRDRDYNSPLHF
TRBJ2-7	-	TRBV27	CASRTGQNYEQYF
TRBJ1-1	-	TRBV6-4	CASSQRGQGATEAFF
TRBJ1-1	-	TRBV5-1	CASSLDTMNTEAFF
TRBJ2-2	-	TRBV18	CASSPQGRNTGELFF
TRBJ1-5	once	TRBV7-8	CASSPDSRYQPQHF
TRBJ2-5	once	TRBV12-5	CASGSSMWASETQYF
TRBJ1-1	-	TRBV5-4	CASSLAETGNTEAFF
TRBJ2-7	-	TRBV5-1	CASSLEWTGRYEQYF
TRBJ2-2	few	TRBV11-2	CASSLNDRAGELFF
TRBJ2-3	-	TRBV5-6	CASSLVGTGTDTQYF
TRBJ2-2	few	TRBV2	CASNRDPGELFF
TRBJ1-3	once	TRBV7-6	CASSLAQWGNTIYF
TRBJ2-2	-	TRBV6-1	CASCFANTGELFF
TRBJ2-5	-	TRBV10-2	CASSEADRKETQYF
TRBJ2-1	-	TRBV9	CASSVAVGGGAGNEQFF
TRBJ1-2	-	TRBV9	CASSASRGGYTF
TRBJ1-2	-	TRBV30	CAWRNRDGYTF
TRBJ1-1	-	TRBV5-1	CASSLEEGYWVTEAFF
TRBJ1-4	-	TRBV12-5	CASGRGSSSQASNEKLFF
TRBJ1-2	-	TRBV7-2	CASRGGKGGAGGYTF
TRBJ1-4	-	TRBV11-2	CASSRQTGGFEKLFF
TRBJ2-5	-	TRBV18	CASSPAGSGGQETQYF
TRBJ1-4	-	TRBV5-1	CASREGATNEKLFF
TRBJ2-1	once	TRBV7-8	CASSFPGQGYCEQFF
TRBJ2-7	few	TRBV19	CASSIRGGNNYEQYF
TRBJ2-7	-	TRBV7-6	CASSAGQGPYEQYF
TRBJ2-1	-	TRBV13	CASSPRTGPDEQFF
TRBJ2-1	-	TRBV2	CASSELWSEGQHEQFF
TRBJ2-1	once	TRBV2	CASSALRLAGYNEQFF
TRBJ1-2	few	TRBV6-5	CASSTSSGQGGGYTF
TRBJ2-3	-	TRBV11-3	CASSLGGGNTDTQYF
TRBJ1-1	-	TRBV5-1	CASSPATGEGTEAFF
TRBJ1-4	-	TRBV28	CASSTGGPATNEKLFF
TRBJ2-4	-	TRBV19	CASSRGGPENIQYF
TRBJ1-4	-	TRBV19	CASSPQNLDIGEKLFF
TRBJ2-7	few	TRBV4-2	CASSQDIGEGQYF
-	once	TRBV2	CASSEVRGPFYEQYF
TRBJ2-3	-	TRBV20-1	CSASNTDTQYF
TRBJ1-1	-	TRBV5-1	CASSLTGGAEAFF
TRBJ1-1	-	TRBV5-1	CASSPEGTTGEAFF
TRBJ2-1	-	TRBV11-2	CASSFGRGSYNEQFF
TRBJ2-7	-	TRBV2	CASSEGQFKAYEQYF
TRBJ2-1	few	TRBV29-1	CSVVAGSYNEQFF
TRBJ1-5	few	TRBV18	CASSLTGYSNQPQHF
TRBJ1-6	-	TRBV2	CASIGGNSPLHF
TRBJ2-3	-	TRBV30	CAWSLEHPDTQYF
TRBJ1-1	few	TRBV18	CASSDAGLAFF
TRBJ1-6	-	TRBV7-6	CASSLAWTDSPLHF
TRBJ2-2	-	TRBV7-2	CASSPTGAGELFF
TRBJ1-3	once	TRBV15	CATSRAMGGISGNTIYF
TRBJ1-1	-	TRBV5-6	CASSSPPLSWNTEAFF